This is a list of T cell receptor beta chains from one sample in a study of CD8 T cells in ankylosing spondylitis. MiXCR, applied by TCRdb to the 5' RACE reads, yields one record per CDR3 protein. The sample shows some 300,000 distinct CDR3 sequences, under 25% of them seen only once. The sequenced sample was blood, either unsorted or a sorted T cell fraction (not recorded which). The receptor source for this set is a female donor with ankylosing spondylitis or in good health (not recorded which). CDR3s include the opening cysteine and the closing phenylalanine or tryptophan. D genes are given only for firm matches. Clone size is shown for a subset of rows, as once, few, many or a class of expanded clone.

clone_size: few; d_call: .; j_call: TRBJ1-4; v_call: TRBV29-1; cdr3_length: 10; cdr3_nt: TGCAGCTCCTTAGGGAAAAAACTGTTTTTT; cdr3_aa: CSSLGKKLFF
clone_size: many; d_call: TRBD2; j_call: TRBJ2-1; v_call: TRBV15; cdr3_length: 14; cdr3_nt: TGTGCCACCAGCAGAGTAGGTAGCGGGAATGAGCAGTTCTTC; cdr3_aa: CATSRVGSGNEQFF
clone_size: .; d_call: .; j_call: TRBJ1-1; v_call: TRBV12-3/TRBV12-4; cdr3_length: 14; cdr3_nt: TGTGCCAGCAGTTTAGGAGAGGGGAACACTGAAGCTTTCTTT; cdr3_aa: CASSLGEGNTEAFF
clone_size: .; d_call: .; j_call: TRBJ2-1; v_call: TRBV15; cdr3_length: 15; cdr3_nt: TGTGCCACCAGCGACCCGGGGTCCCCCTTCAATGAGCAGTTCTTC; cdr3_aa: CATSDPGSPFNEQFF
clone_size: .; d_call: .; j_call: TRBJ1-2; v_call: TRBV6-1; cdr3_length: 13; cdr3_nt: TGTGCCAGCAGCCGCGCGGCCGTTTCCCCCTACACCTTC; cdr3_aa: CASSRAAVSPYTF
clone_size: .; d_call: .; j_call: TRBJ1-2; v_call: TRBV4-3; cdr3_length: 14; cdr3_nt: TGCGCCAGCAGCCAAGACCAGCATAACTATGGCTACACCTTC; cdr3_aa: CASSQDQHNYGYTF
clone_size: few; d_call: TRBD2; j_call: TRBJ2-3; v_call: TRBV5-6; cdr3_length: 15; cdr3_nt: TGTGCCAGCAGCAGGGCGGGAGGGCCCACAGATACGCAGTATTTT; cdr3_aa: CASSRAGGPTDTQYF
clone_size: many; d_call: .; j_call: TRBJ2-7; v_call: TRBV4-3; cdr3_length: 14; cdr3_nt: TGCGCCAGCAGCCAAGATTGGGCAAGATACGAGCAGTACTTC; cdr3_aa: CASSQDWARYEQYF
clone_size: .; d_call: .; j_call: TRBJ1-1; v_call: TRBV9; cdr3_length: 15; cdr3_nt: TGTGCCAGCAGCGGGACGGACGGCCCGAACACTGAAGCTTTCTTT; cdr3_aa: CASSGTDGPNTEAFF
clone_size: few; d_call: TRBD1; j_call: TRBJ2-7; v_call: TRBV5-4; cdr3_length: 15; cdr3_nt: TGTGCCAGCAGCTTGGAAGGGGGCAGATACTACGAGCAGTACTTC; cdr3_aa: CASSLEGGRYYEQYF
clone_size: .; d_call: .; j_call: TRBJ2-7; v_call: TRBV5-5; cdr3_length: 14; cdr3_nt: TGTGCCAGCAGCTTGGGACAGCCCTACTACGAGCAGTACTTC; cdr3_aa: CASSLGQPYYEQYF
clone_size: .; d_call: TRBD1; j_call: TRBJ1-2; v_call: TRBV2; cdr3_length: 15; cdr3_nt: TGTGCCAGCAGTTATTATCCGGGACAGGGGTTTGGCTACACCTTC; cdr3_aa: CASSYYPGQGFGYTF
clone_size: .; d_call: .; j_call: TRBJ2-7; v_call: TRBV20-1; cdr3_length: 14; cdr3_nt: TGCAGTGCTAGAGATCCGAACCCTCTAGGACCGCAGTACTTC; cdr3_aa: CSARDPNPLGPQYF
clone_size: .; d_call: .; j_call: TRBJ1-6; v_call: TRBV11-3; cdr3_length: 13; cdr3_nt: TGTGCCAGCAGCTTAGTGACCGGAGGGACCCTCCACTTT; cdr3_aa: CASSLVTGGTLHF
clone_size: .; d_call: .; j_call: TRBJ2-1; v_call: TRBV5-5; cdr3_length: 11; cdr3_nt: TGTGCCAGCAGCGCGCCCAAGGAGCAGTTCTTC; cdr3_aa: CASSAPKEQFF
clone_size: .; d_call: .; j_call: TRBJ2-5; v_call: TRBV20-1; cdr3_length: 15; cdr3_nt: TGCAGTGCTAGAGATTACGGGAAGGGGAGCGAGACCCAGTACTTC; cdr3_aa: CSARDYGKGSETQYF
clone_size: many; d_call: .; j_call: TRBJ1-2; v_call: TRBV7-9; cdr3_length: 12; cdr3_nt: TGTGCCAGCAGCTTAGGGGACTATGGCTACACCTTC; cdr3_aa: CASSLGDYGYTF
clone_size: many; d_call: .; j_call: TRBJ2-5; v_call: TRBV29-1; cdr3_length: 14; cdr3_nt: TGCAGCGTTGAGTCTACCCGGAGGGGGGAGACCCAGTACTTC; cdr3_aa: CSVESTRRGETQYF
clone_size: few; d_call: TRBD2; j_call: TRBJ2-1; v_call: TRBV20-1; cdr3_length: 15; cdr3_nt: TGCAGTGCCCCCCGAAGGACTAGCGGAGACAATGAGCAGTTCTTC; cdr3_aa: CSAPRRTSGDNEQFF
clone_size: .; d_call: TRBD1; j_call: TRBJ2-7; v_call: TRBV12-3/TRBV12-4; cdr3_length: 14; cdr3_nt: TGTGCCAGCAGGGGGACAGGGGGTCCCTACGAGCAGTACTTC; cdr3_aa: CASRGTGGPYEQYF
clone_size: few; d_call: TRBD1; j_call: TRBJ1-1; v_call: TRBV6-5; cdr3_length: 15; cdr3_nt: TGTGCCAGCAGTTTTGACCGGGACAGGGGCACTGAAGCTTTCTTT; cdr3_aa: CASSFDRDRGTEAFF
clone_size: .; d_call: .; j_call: TRBJ1-1; v_call: TRBV20-1; cdr3_length: 11; cdr3_nt: TGCAGTGCTAGAGTGGGAGGAGGGGCTTTCTTT; cdr3_aa: CSARVGGGAFF
clone_size: few; d_call: TRBD2; j_call: TRBJ2-7; v_call: TRBV5-1; cdr3_length: 15; cdr3_nt: TGCGCCAGCAGCTTGAGGGAGGGACGAACCTACGAGCAGTACTTC; cdr3_aa: CASSLREGRTYEQYF
clone_size: few; d_call: TRBD2; j_call: TRBJ2-7; v_call: TRBV20-1; cdr3_length: 12; cdr3_nt: TGCAGTGCTAGTCCCCAGCGGGAAGAGCAGTACTTC; cdr3_aa: CSASPQREEQYF
clone_size: .; d_call: TRBD2; j_call: TRBJ2-1; v_call: TRBV6-2/TRBV6-3; cdr3_length: 15; cdr3_nt: TGTGCCAGCAGTACCATCAGCGGGGTGTACAATGAGCAGTTCTTC; cdr3_aa: CASSTISGVYNEQFF